One and the same sample provided the 19 T cell receptor beta chains below, sequenced in a study of blood T cell repertoires in COVID-19 (TCRdb year 2020). Library preparation was by the immunoSEQ multiplex PCR assay. Drawn from immuneACCESS, this table holds only the in-frame rearrangements with V and J called that TCRdb kept. Clones are partly lost; checked studies trace under half to an unresolved V gene and leave the rest unexplained. Present in this sample are approximately 300,000 clones, roughly 89% of which were seen just once. The top ten clonotypes cover under 1.1% of the sample. The specimen sequenced was peripheral blood. The receptors derive from a woman aged 40 to 50 with COVID-19, enrolled during active disease.

The chain is built from TRBV7-2 and TRBJ1-5, with TRBD1 matching over 8 bases. Germline V gene lookup returns CDR1 SGHTA and CDR2 FQGNSA. The V segment lost 5 bases and the J segment 1 base; nucleotides outside the gene matches: 13. The CDR3 covers 18 residues. CDR3 amino acids: CASSPRQGRVESNQPQHF. The CDR3 DNA reads as TGTGCCAGCAGCCCACGACAGGGGCGAGTGGAGAGCAATCAGCCCCAGCATTTT.

The V call is TRBV27, the J call TRBJ2-7; 8 bases map to TRBD1. CDR3 length equals 15 residues. V gave up 5 bases and J gave up 2 bases; unmatched junction bases: 8. The germline CDR1 and CDR2 sequences are MNHEY and SMNVEV (reference sequence). The CDR3 sequence: CASSPDRGRAYEQYF. The CDR3 bases are TGTGCCAGCAGTCCAGACAGGGGTAGGGCCTACGAGCAGTACTTC.

The chain joins TRBV5-1 to TRBJ2-1; TRBD2 is a possible D gene (5 bases). Germline loops: CDR1 SGHRS, CDR2 YFSETQ. V was clipped by 0 bases and J by 5 bases, with 9 bases between them. This CDR3 contains 14 residues. The CDR3 reads CASSLVSSNNEQFF. CDR3 bases: TGCGCCAGCAGCTTGGTATCTAGCAACAATGAGCAGTTCTTC. Full variable domain (outside the CDR3, taken from reference TRBV5-1 and TRBJ2-1): KAGVTQTPRYLIKTRGQQVTLSCSPISGHRSVSWYQQTPGQGLQFLFEYFSETQRNKGNFPGRFSGRQFSNSRSEMNVSTLELGDSALYLCASSLVSSNNEQFFGPGTRLTVL.

This clone has just a few counts. The chain has TRBV19 and TRBJ2-4; D is possibly TRBD2 (6 bases). CDR1 is LNHDA and CDR2 is SQIVND in the germline V gene (reference sequence). The CDR3 loop spans 13 amino acids. The V end was cut by 6 bases, the J end by 7 bases, with 13 bases between. CDR3 DNA sequence: TGTGCCAGTAGCGGTGCGGGGTACAACATTCAGTACTTC. Translating it yields CASSGAGYNIQYF.

The rearrangement joins TRBV3-1 (or the pseudogene TRBV3-2) to TRBJ1-2; 7 positions match TRBD1. The V segment lost 3 bases and the J segment 6 bases; nucleotides outside the gene matches: 4. Germline V gene lookup returns CDR1 LGHDT and CDR2 YNNKEL (reference sequence). This CDR3 comprises 13 residues. The CDR3 DNA sequence: TGTGCCAGCAGCCATAGACAGGGCCATGGCTACACCTTC. As protein: CASSHRQGHGYTF.

J is TRBJ1-2 and V is TRBV19, with D tentatively TRBD1 (5 bases). Germline-derived CDR1 and CDR2 are LNHDA and SQIVND (reference sequence). The CDR3 loop spans 13 amino acids. The V end lost 6 bases, the J end lost 8 bases, and 16 bases lay between the germline ends. CDR3 bases: TGTGCCAGTAGGAGACAGAACTATGGAGGCTACACCTTC. This codes for CASRRQNYGGYTF.

This clone was detected once. The chain has TRBV7-9 and TRBJ2-1; 7 bases line up with TRBD1. The V segment lost 5 bases and the J segment 7 bases; nucleotides outside the gene matches: 11. Germline-derived CDR1 and CDR2 are SEHNR and FQNEAQ (reference sequence). This CDR3 region has 15 residues. The CDR3 DNA follows: TGTGCCAGCAGCCCTACAGGGGTAGGTAGGAATGAGCAGTTCTTC. Translated, it gives CASSPTGVGRNEQFF.

The CDR3 nucleotides are TGTGCCAGCAGCGTAGGAGGGTCTTGGGAAAACATTCAGTACTTC. It is translated as CASSVGGSWENIQYF. The chain recombines TRBV9 with TRBJ2-4, with a weak D call TRBD2 (5 bases). Germline values: CDR1 SGDLS, CDR2 YYNGEE. V lost 0 bases and J lost 5, with 12 bases in between. This CDR3 has 15 amino acids.

This chain connects TRBV19 to TRBJ2-3, with D maybe TRBD1 (7 bases). Trimming took off 6 bases at V and 2 bases at J, with 12 bases between the two ends. The CDR3 runs to 14 residues. CDR1 and CDR2 (germline): LNHDA, SQIVND (reference sequence). The CDR3 loop is CASSRGTYTDTQYF. CDR3 sequence (DNA): TGTGCCAGTAGCAGGGGGACTTACACAGATACGCAGTATTTT.

This clone was detected only once. V gene TRBV18 combines with J gene TRBJ1-1; the D gene is possibly TRBD1 (6 bases). The V gene lost 2 bases and the J gene lost 5 bases, with 15 bases spanning the gap. The CDR3 extends over 15 amino acids. Germline CDR1 and CDR2: KGHSH and LQKENI. Written as DNA, the CDR3 is TGTGCCAGCTCACCATGGGCAGGGGATGAAACTGAAGCTTTCTTT. Residues: CASSPWAGDETEAFF.

This chain joins TRBV2 and TRBJ1-5, with D uncertain. CDR3 size: 14 residues. Germline assignment: CDR1 SNHLY and CDR2 FYNNEI. Trimming took 5 bases from V and 7 from J, leaving 15 bases between them. DNA for the CDR3: TGTGCCAGCAGTCTGGGCTCAGGCAGGCAGCCCCAGCATTTT. Amino acids: CASSLGSGRQPQHF.

The chain employs TRBV3-1 (or the pseudogene TRBV3-2) and TRBJ1-3; weak D call: TRBD1 (5 bases). Germline loops: CDR1 LGHDT, CDR2 YNNKEL (reference sequence). This CDR3 has 14 amino acids. Between the trimmed V and J ends, which lost 4 bases and 2 bases, there was a span of 9 bases. The CDR3 loop is CASSPRTTGNTIYF. CDR3 sequence (DNA): TGTGCCAGCAGCCCACGGACAACTGGAAACACCATATATTTT.

The V call is TRBV30, the J call TRBJ2-2; no clear D. The CDR3 is made up of 13 amino acids. The germline V gene has CDR1 GTSNPN and CDR2 SVGIG (reference sequence). V lost 0 bases to trimming and J lost 4 bases, with 6 bases between them. CDR3 protein: CAWSVSFTGELFF. CDR3 nucleotide sequence: TGTGCCTGGAGTGTTTCCTTCACCGGGGAGCTGTTTTTT.

The V and J genes are TRBV18 and TRBJ2-2; 7 nucleotides line up with TRBD1. There are 15 residues in the CDR3. Germline CDR1 KGHSH, CDR2 LQKENI. V shed 5 bases and J 7 bases; nucleotides not matched to a gene: 10. CDR3 nucleotides: TGTGCCAGCTCAACAACCCACAGGGGTGGCGGGGAGCTGTTTTTT. The encoded protein is CASSTTHRGGGELFF.

The chain's CDR3 is CASSLVHREGEQYF. CDR3 bases: TGTGCCAGCAGCCTGGTTCACAGGGAGGGGGAGCAGTACTTC. The V and J genes are TRBV28 and TRBJ2-7; TRBD2 might be the D (7 bases). This CDR3 has 14 residues. The germline gives CDR1 MDHEN, CDR2 SYDVKM. V gave up 6 bases and J gave up 7 bases, with 19 bases separating them.

J is TRBJ2-7 and V is TRBV15; D may be TRBD2 (7 bases). V was pared by 3 bases and J by 5 bases, with 23 bases between. The CDR3 has 17 amino acids. CDR1 and CDR2 (germline): LNHNV, YYDKDF (reference sequence). CDR3 region: CATSRAPRGALVNEQYF. CDR3 nucleotide sequence: TGTGCCACCAGCAGGGCTCCCCGGGGGGCGTTGGTGAACGAGCAGTACTTC. Looking up the rest from reference TRBV15 and TRBJ2-7 gives the full variable domain: DAMVIQNPRYQVTQFGKPVTLSCSQTLNHNVMYWYQQKSSQAPKLLFHYYDKDFNNEADTPDNFQSRRPNTSFCFLDIRSPGLGDTAMYLCATSRAPRGALVNEQYFGPGTRLTVT.

The chain is built from TRBV2 and TRBJ1-4; tentative D call: TRBD1 (5 bases). Trimming took 6 bases from V and 4 from J, leaving 12 bases between them. The CDR3 is 14 amino acids. Per germline, CDR1 SNHLY and CDR2 FYNNEI. The CDR3 reads CASSSGKFNEKLFF. DNA for the CDR3: TGTGCCAGCAGCTCAGGGAAGTTTAATGAAAAACTGTTTTTT.

The rearrangement uses TRBV6-6 and TRBJ1-4, with D uncertain. This CDR3 spans 17 amino acids. Germline V lookup: CDR1 MNHNY, CDR2 SVGAGI (reference sequence). V shed 5 bases and J shed 0 bases, with 16 bases lying between them. CDR3 residues: CASSPPGSLSTNEKLFF. The CDR3 region has the DNA TGTGCCAGCAGTCCCCCGGGGAGCCTTTCAACTAATGAAAAACTGTTTTTT.

In this sample, this clone turned up a few times. The J gene is TRBJ1-3, the V gene TRBV5-1, with TRBD1 identical over 8 bases. V lost 4 bases to trimming and J lost 4 bases; unmatched junction nucleotides: 10. The CDR3 length is 16 residues. CDR1 and CDR2 (germline): SGHRS, YFSETQ. CDR3 in amino acids: CASSATGDSGGNTIYF. DNA of the CDR3: TGCGCCAGCAGCGCGACAGGGGATTCAGGCGGAAACACCATATATTTT.